Each of the 24 T cell receptor beta chains below was sequenced from the same sample in a study of early T cells in non-severe SARS-CoV-2 infection (dated by TCRdb to the early 2020s). Libraries came from 5' RACE. The run used a NextSeq 500. TCRdb cleaned the public reads at Q25 with fastp, built clones with MiXCR and kept in-frame beta chains. When rows share a CDR3 protein, they turn into one entry using the most common DNA and genes. A total of around 40,000 distinct CDR3 sequences appear in this sample, roughly 6.8% of them only once. The ten largest clones add up to roughly a quarter of the sample. The sample here was whole blood, taken at baseline. The receptors were gathered from an adult who was a healthcare worker with PCR-confirmed SARS-CoV-2 infection or an uninfected control (not recorded which).

The rearrangement links TRBV12-3 or TRBV12-4 to TRBJ2-6, with unresolved D. V was trimmed by 5 bases and J by 1 base, leaving 6 bases between them. The CDR3 is made up of 14 amino acids. CDR3 in amino acids: CASSPQSGANVLTF. CDR3 sequence (DNA): TGTGCCAGCAGTCCACAGTCTGGGGCCAACGTCCTGACTTTC.

The sample holds a few counts of this clonotype. The J gene is TRBJ1-1, the V gene TRBV7-2, with a tentative D call TRBD1 (6 bases). CDR3 length: 14 amino acids. Germline-derived CDR1 and CDR2 are SGHTA and FQGNSA. V lost 4 bases to trimming and J lost 1 base, with 10 bases between them. The CDR3 region has the DNA TGTGCCAGCAGCTGGGCGACAGGGAACACTGAAGCTTTCTTT. Amino acids: CASSWATGNTEAFF.

This clonotype has only a few counts. This sequence joins TRBV5-8 and TRBJ2-7, with TRBD2 matching 8 bases. The CDR3 length is 14 residues. Looked up from germline, CDR1 is SGHTS and CDR2 is YDEGEE. V shed 5 bases and J 2 bases; nucleotides not matched to a gene: 6. The CDR3 is CASSRAGGTYEQYF. The CDR3 nucleotides are TGTGCCAGCAGTCGGGCGGGAGGAACCTACGAGCAGTACTTC. The whole variable domain, filled in from reference TRBV5-8 and TRBJ2-7, reads EAGVTQSPTHLIKTRGQQATLRCSPISGHTSVYWYQQALGLGLQFLLWYDEGEERNRGNFPPRFSGRQFPNYSSELNVNALELEDSALYLCASSRAGGTYEQYFGPGTRLTVT.

The CDR3, as DNA: TGTGCCAGCAGCAGTACTAGCGGATACACAGATACGCAGTATTTT. Translating gives CASSSTSGYTDTQYF. The genes are TRBV7-3 and TRBJ2-3; 8 nucleotides match TRBD2. Germline assignment: CDR1 SGHTA and CDR2 FQGTGA. Trimming took 5 bases from V and 2 from J; bases not matched to a gene: 6. The CDR3 has 15 residues. Filled out from reference TRBV7-3 and TRBJ2-3, the complete variable domain reads GAGVSQTPSNKVTEKGKYVELRCDPISGHTALYWYRQSLGQGPEFLIYFQGTGAADDSGLPNDRFFAVRPEGSVSTLKIQRTERGDSAVYLCASSSTSGYTDTQYFGPGTRLTVL.

There are a few counts of this clonotype. V gene TRBV20-1 combines with J gene TRBJ2-1; 11 bases agree with TRBD2. The CDR3 loop spans 15 amino acids. After removal of 5 bases from V and 8 bases from J, the junction contained 11 bases not matched to a gene. CDR1 and CDR2 from the germline V gene are DFQATT and SNEGSKA (reference sequence). CDR3 coding DNA: TGCAGTGCTTTCGACGCTAGCGGGGGGTTGTATGAGCAGTTCTTC. Its protein is CSAFDASGGLYEQFF.

This clonotype was picked up many times. V and J are TRBV7-2 and TRBJ2-7; D is uncertain. CDR1 is SGHTA and CDR2 is FQGNSA in the germline V gene. The V and J ends lost 4 bases and 6 bases respectively, with 13 bases between them. The CDR3 has 13 residues. The CDR3 nucleotides are TGTGCCAGCAGCTACCGACTTGGCGGCGAGCAGTACTTC. It is translated as CASSYRLGGEQYF.

Only a few counts were recorded for this clonotype. The chain links TRBV10-3 to TRBJ2-3; a possible D gene is TRBD2 (5 bases). Trimming removed 3 bases from V and 0 bases from J, with 7 bases in between. CDR3 length equals 14 residues. CDR1 and CDR2 (germline): ENHRY, SYGVKD. CDR3: CAISDGGSTDTQYF. The DNA for the CDR3 is TGTGCCATCAGTGACGGCGGGAGCACAGATACGCAGTATTTT.

Here the CDR3 DNA reads TGTGCCAGCAGCATAACCGGGACTAGCGGATCTGGGGCCAACGTCCTGACTTTC. It is translated as CASSITGTSGSGANVLTF. The chain uses TRBV13 and TRBJ2-6, with 11 bases lining up with TRBD2. V shed 5 bases, J shed 1 base, and the junction held 7 bases outside the gene matches. From germline, CDR1 is PRHDT and CDR2 FYEKMQ (reference sequence). This CDR3 has 18 amino acids.

This clonotype has at least ten counts. The V and J genes are TRBV28 and TRBJ2-3; 15 bases agree with TRBD2. The V and J ends lost 6 bases and 4 bases, in that order; junction bases with no gene match: 14. The CDR3 runs 19 residues. CDR1 is MDHEN, CDR2 SYDVKM, per germline. The CDR3 bases are TGTGCCAGCAGCCCACCCCCTGGACTAGCGGGAGGGCCGGCAGATACGCAGTATTTT. Its translation is CASSPPPGLAGGPADTQYF.

This clonotype was seen a few times. J is TRBJ1-5 and V is TRBV6-1, with a possible D match to TRBD1 (5 bases). The CDR3 covers 15 residues. CDR1 MNHNS and CDR2 SASEGT come from the germline V gene. CDR3 region: CATTGTRGGNQPQHF. In DNA form, the CDR3 reads TGTGCGACAACAGGAACGCGTGGGGGCAATCAGCCCCAGCATTTT.

The sample holds many counts of this clonotype. CDR3: CASSLALDTEAFF. The CDR3 coding sequence is TGTGCCAGCAGCTTAGCGCTGGACACTGAAGCTTTCTTT. The J gene is TRBJ1-1, the V gene TRBV11-2; D is uncertain. The ends were cut back, 1 base at V and 3 bases at J, with 6 bases in the middle. CDR1 and CDR2 (germline): SGHAT, FQNNGV. This CDR3 is built from 13 residues.

This clonotype was counted a few times. V is TRBV12-3 or TRBV12-4 and J is TRBJ1-5; D is undetermined. The CDR3 has 16 residues. Trimming took 7 bases from V and 0 from J, leaving 16 bases between them. The CDR3 sequence is CASTTSAGISNQPQHF. DNA of the CDR3: TGTGCCAGCACCACCTCAGCGGGTATTAGCAATCAGCCCCAGCATTTT.

V is TRBV27 and J is TRBJ2-2, with 8 bases lining up with TRBD2. Looked up from germline, CDR1 is MNHEY and CDR2 is SMNVEV (reference sequence). Unmatched junction bases numbered 3, after V lost 2 bases and J lost 4 bases. The CDR3 sequence is 15 residues long. The CDR3 sequence is CASSLSGRGTGELFF. The CDR3 nucleotides read TGTGCCAGCAGTTTAAGCGGGAGAGGCACCGGGGAGCTGTTTTTT.

This clonotype has more than one count but fewer than ten. The chain is built from TRBV30 and TRBJ1-5; possibly TRBD1 for D (6 bases). Between the trimmed V and J ends, which lost 5 bases and 2 bases, there was a span of 10 bases. This CDR3 contains 13 residues. Germline V gene data show CDR1 as GTSNPN and CDR2 as SVGIG (reference sequence). CDR3 sequence: CAWASGGNQPQHF. The CDR3 bases are TGTGCCTGGGCATCAGGGGGCAATCAGCCCCAGCATTTT.

This clonotype was seen ten or more times. This rearrangement joins TRBV28 to TRBJ2-7; D might be TRBD2 (6 bases). Trimming stripped 7 bases from V and 7 bases from J, with 26 bases between. Germline V gene data show CDR1 as MDHEN and CDR2 as SYDVKM. The CDR3 is 16 residues long. This CDR3 is CASTDPFKRALAEQYF. The DNA of the CDR3 is TGTGCCAGCACCGACCCCTTCAAGCGGGCCCTGGCAGAGCAGTACTTC.

This clonotype was counted ten times or more. Written as DNA, the CDR3 is TGTGCCAGCTCCTCGCCGGGCTCGGCTAATGAAAAACTGTTTTTT. Amino acid sequence: CASSSPGSANEKLFF. J is TRBJ1-4 and V is TRBV18; D remains ambiguous. The CDR3 covers 15 residues. Trimming cost V 6 bases and J 3 bases, with 14 bases left between them. Germline loops: CDR1 KGHSH, CDR2 LQKENI.

The chain recombines TRBV18 with TRBJ1-2; D unclear. Germline CDR1 and CDR2: KGHSH and LQKENI. The CDR3 loop spans 13 amino acids. V lost 3 bases to trimming and J lost 0 bases, with 5 bases between them. Here the CDR3 reads CASSPGANYGYTF. CDR3 coding DNA: TGTGCCAGCTCACCGGGTGCTAACTATGGCTACACCTTC.

This clonotype was detected only a few times. The J gene is TRBJ2-7, the V gene TRBV20-1; D not resolved. The CDR3 spans 13 residues. Looked up from germline, CDR1 is DFQATT and CDR2 is SNEGSKA (reference sequence). V gave up 3 bases and J gave up 2 bases, with 11 bases separating them. The CDR3 region has the DNA TGCAGTGCTAGGCGGCAGACAACCTACGAGCAGTACTTC. Protein sequence: CSARRQTTYEQYF.

This clonotype came up many times. The J gene is TRBJ2-1, the V gene TRBV11-2; D ambiguous. CDR3 length: 13 amino acids. The V end lost 5 bases, the J end lost 12 bases, and 17 bases lay between the germline ends. Germline V gives CDR1 SGHAT, CDR2 FQNNGV. The CDR3 is CASSEVGKGRQFF. Here the CDR3 DNA reads TGTGCCAGCAGCGAAGTTGGGAAAGGACGGCAGTTCTTC.

The sample holds many counts of this clonotype. The rearrangement joins TRBV6-2 or TRBV6-3 to TRBJ2-3; D is perhaps TRBD1 (6 bases). This CDR3 spans 22 amino acids. The ends were cut back, 2 bases at V and 2 bases at J, with 32 bases in the middle. Germline values: CDR1 MNHEY, CDR2 SVGEGT. The CDR3 nucleotides are TGTGCCAGCAGTTACCGGGACACCACCCGGGTACCACGGCTCACAAACACAGATACGCAGTATTTT. This sequence encodes CASSYRDTTRVPRLTNTDTQYF.

The table lists this clonotype with a few counts. The CDR3 protein is CARAGGPSGANVLTF. For the CDR3, the DNA is TGCGCCAGAGCGGGAGGGCCTTCCGGGGCCAACGTCCTGACTTTC. The chain couples TRBV10-1 to TRBJ2-6; TRBD2 matches at 10 bases. Germline V lookup: CDR1 WNHNN, CDR2 SYGVQD (reference sequence). The trim removed 9 bases at V and 4 bases at J, leaving 6 bases unmatched. The CDR3 spans 15 residues.

The chain recombines TRBV5-1 with TRBJ2-3; TRBD1 agrees at 8 bases. CDR1 is SGHRS, CDR2 YFSETQ, per germline. CDR3 length equals 14 residues. With 5 bases clipped from V and 5 bases from J, the junction kept 7 bases outside the gene matches. The CDR3 region has the DNA TGCGCCAGCAGTTCAGGGGGCAGGGGAGATACGCAGTATTTT. Protein product: CASSSGGRGDTQYF.

V gene TRBV2 combines with J gene TRBJ1-5; maybe TRBD1 (5 bases). Trimming took off 5 bases at V and 0 bases at J, with 17 bases between the two ends. Germline assignment: CDR1 SNHLY and CDR2 FYNNEI. The CDR3 runs 17 residues. Here the CDR3 reads CASSTLSGHDSNQPQHF. CDR3 sequence (DNA): TGTGCCAGCAGTACACTCTCCGGACACGATAGCAATCAGCCCCAGCATTTT.

Of note for this clonotype: This could be a read error, since a much larger clone is one nucleotide away. V gene TRBV11-2 combines with J gene TRBJ2-3, with unresolved D. The CDR3 is 13 amino acids. V was clipped by 10 bases and J by 1 base, with 12 bases between them. Germline V gene data show CDR1 as SGHAT and CDR2 as FQNNGV. CDR3 amino acids: CAIRITGTDTQYF. The CDR3 nucleotides read TGTGCCATCAGGATCACAGGCACAGATACGCAGTATTTT.